This is a list of T cell receptor beta chains from one sample in a study of cytomegalovirus exposure and HLA in healthy donors. Clones were read by immunoSEQ multiplex PCR, and TCRdb kept only the in-frame ones, dropping some. The sample carries 160,000 or so clones, roughly 75% recorded once. Material for sequencing was PBMCs. The receptor set was obtained from a female donor in good health and CMV-seronegative. Both conserved end residues are part of each CDR3. The D gene is left open where the match is weak. Clone size appears in some rows only: once, few, many, or a class for an expanded clone.

j_call clone_size d_call v_call cdr3_aa cdr3_nt
TRBJ2-1 - - TRBV19 CASSITQATPIFSYNEQFF TGTGCCAGTAGTATAACCCAGGCGACACCGATTTTCTCCTACAATGAGCAGTTCTTC
TRBJ2-7 - - TRBV4-3 CASSQVRRDAQYF TGCGCCAGCAGCCAAGTGAGACGGGATGCGCAGTACTTC
TRBJ2-1 - - TRBV11-2 CASSVSVYLGRSNEQFF TGTGCCAGCAGCGTTAGCGTATATTTAGGCAGAAGCAATGAGCAGTTCTTC
TRBJ2-1 - - TRBV15 CATSMWGESAYNEQFF TGTGCCACCAGCATGTGGGGGGAGTCGGCCTACAATGAGCAGTTCTTC
TRBJ2-5 - - TRBV4-3 CASSQDAGTQYF TGCGCCAGCAGCCAAGATGCCGGGACCCAGTACTTC
TRBJ2-7 once TRBD2 TRBV5-4 CASSPGLAEPHEQYF TGTGCCAGCAGTCCCGGACTAGCGGAGCCCCACGAGCAGTACTTC
TRBJ1-5 - - TRBV19 CASQGRQVNQPQHF TGTGCCAGCCAAGGGCGACAGGTCAATCAGCCCCAGCATTTT
TRBJ2-1 few TRBD1 TRBV27 CASSSNRDSWFF TGTGCCAGCAGTAGTAACCGGGACAGTTGGTTCTTC
TRBJ1-2 - TRBD1 TRBV5-1 CASPTDGQVHGYTF TGCGCCAGCCCTACTGATGGACAGGTCCATGGCTACACCTTC
TRBJ1-5 - - TRBV28 CASSQATVINQPQHF TGTGCCAGCAGCCAGGCGACAGTAATCAATCAGCCCCAGCATTTT
TRBJ2-3 - - TRBV2 CASSERGTDTQYF TGTGCCAGCAGTGAACGGGGAACAGATACGCAGTATTTT
TRBJ2-2 few TRBD2 TRBV6-4 CASSGGDTGELFF TGTGCCAGCAGCGGGGGGGACACCGGGGAGCTGTTTTTT
TRBJ1-4 - - TRBV29-1 CSVVPGSQGKLFF TGCAGCGTTGTTCCTGGTTCGCAGGGGAAACTGTTTTTT
TRBJ2-6 few - TRBV15 CATRRAAGANVLTF TGTGCCACCAGGAGGGCGGCTGGGGCCAACGTCCTGACTTTC
TRBJ1-5 once - TRBV7-2 CASSPSGNQPQHF TGTGCCAGCAGTCCGTCAGGCAATCAGCCCCAGCATTTT
TRBJ2-7 - TRBD1 TRBV14 CASSSTGQSSYEQYF TGTGCCAGCAGCTCGACAGGGCAAAGCTCCTACGAGCAGTACTTC